The rows below give T cell receptor beta chains drawn from one sample of a study of T cell responses to AZD1222 COVID-19 vaccine. Data came from immunoSEQ multiplex PCR; TCRdb stores just in-frame clones and leaves some out. The sample records approximately 100,000 clones, 80% to 90% being singletons. The sequencing here drew on peripheral blood, taken on day 0 of AZD1222 vaccination. These receptors all stem from an adult in good health. Each CDR3 is given with its conserved first and last residue. A D gene is named only where the DNA matches it firmly. Clone size is stated in some rows and not others, as once, few, many or a class when expanded.

TRBV7-8	NA	NA	TRBJ1-1	CASSFRRHTEAFF	TGTGCCAGCAGCTTTAGGAGGCACACTGAAGCTTTCTTT
TRBV5-1	NA	NA	TRBJ1-2	CASSPWGGGYTF	TGCGCCAGCAGCCCCTGGGGCGGCGGCTACACCTTC
TRBV4-2	NA	NA	TRBJ2-3	CASSQDLPPSTDTQYF	TGTGCCAGCAGCCAAGATCTTCCCCCTAGCACAGATACGCAGTATTTT
TRBV25-1	TRBD1	NA	TRBJ1-5	CASSEWDRHQPQHF	TGTGCCAGCAGTGAATGGGACAGACATCAGCCCCAGCATTTT
TRBV7-9	TRBD1	NA	TRBJ1-4	CASSLTGGWATNEKLFF	TGTGCCAGCAGCCTGACAGGGGGCTGGGCAACTAATGAAAAACTGTTTTTT
TRBV5-8	NA	NA	TRBJ1-6	CASRIPGVSNSPLHF	TGTGCCAGCAGGATACCAGGAGTGAGTAATTCACCCCTCCACTTT
TRBV6-6	TRBD2	NA	TRBJ2-5	CASSYMLAGNQETQYF	TGTGCCAGCAGTTACATGCTAGCGGGCAACCAAGAGACCCAGTACTTC
TRBV11-2	TRBD1	NA	TRBJ2-7	CASSLGTGVYEQYF	TGTGCCAGCAGCTTAGGGACAGGGGTCTACGAGCAGTACTTC
TRBV2	TRBD1	NA	TRBJ1-2	CASSELSRGQNYGYTF	TGTGCCAGCAGTGAACTCTCGAGGGGACAGAACTATGGCTACACCTTC
TRBV7-9	NA	NA	TRBJ1-1	CASSPTTEAFF	TGTGCCAGCAGCCCGACCACTGAAGCTTTCTTT
TRBV5-1	TRBD2	NA	TRBJ2-1	CASSFALAGGINEQFF	TGCGCCAGCAGCTTCGCTTTAGCGGGGGGGATCAATGAGCAGTTCTTC
TRBV7-9	TRBD2	NA	TRBJ2-5	CASSPRTSGGAAETQYF	TGTGCCAGCAGCCCGCGGACTAGCGGGGGGGCCGCAGAGACCCAGTACTTC
TRBV19	NA	NA	TRBJ1-1	CASATLDRPEAFF	TGTGCCAGTGCGACCTTGGACCGGCCAGAAGCTTTCTTT
TRBV19	NA	NA	TRBJ1-1	CASSIDPGRNTEAFF	TGTGCCAGTAGTATAGATCCGGGGAGGAACACTGAAGCTTTCTTT
TRBV6-5	TRBD1	NA	TRBJ1-1	CASTEQGLNTEAFF	TGTGCCAGCACCGAACAGGGGTTGAACACTGAAGCTTTCTTT
TRBV5-1	TRBD1	NA	TRBJ1-1	CASKLGQGGIGTEAFF	TGCGCCAGCAAGTTAGGACAGGGTGGGATCGGCACTGAAGCTTTCTTT
TRBV5-4	NA	NA	TRBJ2-2	CASSPGASTRELFF	TGTGCCAGCAGCCCCGGGGCCTCTACTCGGGAGCTGTTTTTT
TRBV6-6	NA	NA	TRBJ2-7	CASRGLSDRSNYEQYF	TGTGCCAGCAGGGGACTCTCCGACAGGAGTAACTACGAGCAGTACTTC
TRBV20-1	NA	NA	TRBJ1-4	CSAADREKLFF	TGCAGTGCCGCCGACAGGGAAAAACTGTTTTTT
TRBV19	TRBD1	NA	TRBJ1-5	CAATTGVHQPQHF	TGTGCCGCGACGACAGGGGTACATCAGCCCCAGCATTTT
TRBV24-1	NA	NA	TRBJ1-5	CATSPRGDGNNQPQHF	TGTGCCACCAGTCCTCGGGGGGATGGAAACAATCAGCCCCAGCATTTT
TRBV7-2	TRBD1	once	TRBJ1-5	CASSPHRGGNQPQHF	TGTGCCAGCAGCCCACACAGGGGCGGCAATCAGCCCCAGCATTTT
TRBV11-3	NA	NA	TRBJ2-3	CASSLDPARGDTQYF	TGTGCCAGCAGCTTAGATCCGGCCCGCGGAGATACGCAGTATTTT
TRBV7-3	NA	NA	TRBJ2-7	CASSPLRGQTYEQYF	TGTGCCAGCAGCCCTCTTCGCGGACAGACCTACGAGCAGTACTTC
TRBV4-3	TRBD2	NA	TRBJ2-3	CASSQLAGEEDTQYF	TGCGCCAGCAGCCAACTAGCGGGGGAAGAGGATACGCAGTATTTT
TRBV28	TRBD1	NA	TRBJ2-3	CASRNRGSTDTQYF	TGTGCCAGCAGGAACAGGGGATCCACAGATACGCAGTATTTT
TRBV2	NA	NA	TRBJ2-1	CASMQYNEQFF	TGTGCCAGCATGCAGTACAATGAGCAGTTCTTC
TRBV15	TRBD1	NA	TRBJ2-7	CATSRDRGYEQYF	TGTGCCACCAGCCGGGACAGGGGCTACGAGCAGTACTTC
TRBV19	TRBD1	NA	TRBJ1-5	CASTLKNPGTGSHQPQHF	TGTGCCAGTACTCTAAAGAACCCCGGGACAGGATCGCATCAGCCCCAGCATTTT
TRBV27	NA	NA	TRBJ2-2	CASSPARTGELFF	TGTGCCAGCAGTCCCGCGAGGACCGGGGAGCTGTTTTTT
TRBV7-3	NA	NA	TRBJ1-4	CASSRRVGEKLFF	TGTGCCAGCAGCCGCAGGGTTGGGGAAAAACTGTTTTTT
TRBV18	TRBD1	NA	TRBJ2-5	CASSPGQEETQYF	TGTGCCAGCTCACCAGGACAGGAAGAGACCCAGTACTTC
TRBV6-6	NA	NA	TRBJ1-6	CASTLLQGNSPLHF	TGTGCCAGCACCTTGTTACAGGGTAATTCACCCCTCCACTTT
TRBV5-5	NA	NA	TRBJ1-1	CASTRWGAGDNTEAFF	TGTGCCAGCACCCGCTGGGGCGCAGGGGATAACACTGAAGCTTTCTTT
TRBV20-1	TRBD2	NA	TRBJ2-1	CSASGERGGSYNEQFF	TGCAGTGCTAGTGGGGAGCGGGGGGGCTCCTACAATGAGCAGTTCTTC
TRBV28	TRBD1	NA	TRBJ1-1	CANPGGLNTEAFF	TGTGCCAACCCAGGGGGTCTGAACACTGAAGCTTTCTTT
TRBV28	NA	NA	TRBJ1-2	CASSSGRPRGGYTF	TGTGCCAGCAGTTCGGGCAGGCCTAGGGGGGGCTACACCTTC
TRBV2	NA	NA	TRBJ1-5	CASSLQGINQPQHF	TGTGCCAGCAGCCTCCAGGGGATTAATCAGCCCCAGCATTTT
TRBV6-2/TRBV6-3	NA	NA	TRBJ2-7	CASSYKGQTYEQYF	TGTGCCAGCAGTTACAAAGGACAGACCTACGAGCAGTACTTC